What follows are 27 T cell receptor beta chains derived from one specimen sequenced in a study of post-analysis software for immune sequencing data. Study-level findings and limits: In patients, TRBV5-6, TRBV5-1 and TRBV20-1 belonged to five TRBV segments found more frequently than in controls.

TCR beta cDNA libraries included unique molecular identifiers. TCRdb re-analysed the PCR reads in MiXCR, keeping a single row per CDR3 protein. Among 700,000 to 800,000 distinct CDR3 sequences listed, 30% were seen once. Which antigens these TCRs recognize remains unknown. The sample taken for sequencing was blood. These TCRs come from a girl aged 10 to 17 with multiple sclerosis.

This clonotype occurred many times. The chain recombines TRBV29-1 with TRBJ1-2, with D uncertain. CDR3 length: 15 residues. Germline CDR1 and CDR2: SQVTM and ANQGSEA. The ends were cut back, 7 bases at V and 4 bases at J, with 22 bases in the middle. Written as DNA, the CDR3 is TGCAGCGCCCCAGTTCATTTTGGCTCTAGCTATGGCTACACCTTC. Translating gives CSAPVHFGSSYGYTF.

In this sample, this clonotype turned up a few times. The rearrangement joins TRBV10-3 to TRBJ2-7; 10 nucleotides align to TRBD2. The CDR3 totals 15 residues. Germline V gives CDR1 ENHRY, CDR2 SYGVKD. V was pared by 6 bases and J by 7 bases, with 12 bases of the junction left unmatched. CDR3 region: CAIRASGRVWGEQYF. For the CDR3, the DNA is TGTGCCATCAGAGCGAGCGGGAGGGTATGGGGAGAGCAGTACTTC.

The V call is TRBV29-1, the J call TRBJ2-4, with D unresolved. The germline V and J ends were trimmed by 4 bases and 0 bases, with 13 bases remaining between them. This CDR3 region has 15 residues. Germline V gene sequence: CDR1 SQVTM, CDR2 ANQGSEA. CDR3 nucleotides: TGCAGCGTTGCGGTACCCATCTTAGCCAAAAACATTCAGTACTTC. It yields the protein CSVAVPILAKNIQYF. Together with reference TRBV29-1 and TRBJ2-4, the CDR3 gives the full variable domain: SAVISQKPSRDICQRGTSLTIQCQVDSQVTMMFWYRQQPGQSLTLIATANQGSEATYESGFVIDKFPISRPNLTFSTLTVSNMSPEDSSIYLCSVAVPILAKNIQYFGAGTRLSVL.

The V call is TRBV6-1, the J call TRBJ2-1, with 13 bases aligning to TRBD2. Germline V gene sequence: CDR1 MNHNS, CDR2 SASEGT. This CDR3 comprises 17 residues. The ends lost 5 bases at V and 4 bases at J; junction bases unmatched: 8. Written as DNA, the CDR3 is TGTGCCAGCAGTCCACTAGCGGGGGGGAGTGAGTACAATGAGCAGTTCTTC. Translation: CASSPLAGGSEYNEQFF.

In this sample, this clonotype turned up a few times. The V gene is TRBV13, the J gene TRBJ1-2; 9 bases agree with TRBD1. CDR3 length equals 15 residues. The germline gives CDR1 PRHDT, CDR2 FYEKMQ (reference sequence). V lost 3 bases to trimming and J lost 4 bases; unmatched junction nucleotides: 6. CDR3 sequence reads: CASSFSTGGGYGYTF. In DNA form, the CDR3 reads TGTGCCAGCAGCTTCTCAACAGGGGGCGGCTATGGCTACACCTTC.

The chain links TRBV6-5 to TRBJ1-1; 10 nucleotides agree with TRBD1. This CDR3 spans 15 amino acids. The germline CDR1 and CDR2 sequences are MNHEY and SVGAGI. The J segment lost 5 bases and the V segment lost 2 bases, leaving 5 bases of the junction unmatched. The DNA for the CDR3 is TGTGCCAGCAGTTACGGGACAGGGGCTGATACTGAAGCTTTCTTT. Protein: CASSYGTGADTEAFF.

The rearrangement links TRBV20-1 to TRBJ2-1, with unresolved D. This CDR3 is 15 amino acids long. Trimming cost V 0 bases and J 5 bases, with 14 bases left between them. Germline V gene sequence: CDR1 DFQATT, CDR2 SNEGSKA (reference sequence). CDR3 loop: CSARDYRLSDNEQFF. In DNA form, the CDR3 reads TGCAGTGCTAGAGATTATCGGCTTTCCGACAATGAGCAGTTCTTC.

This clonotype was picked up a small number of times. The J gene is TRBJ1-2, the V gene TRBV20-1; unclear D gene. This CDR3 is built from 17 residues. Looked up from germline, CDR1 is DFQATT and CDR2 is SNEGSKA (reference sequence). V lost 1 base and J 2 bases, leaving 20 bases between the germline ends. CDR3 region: CSARGGFGSGSNYGYTF. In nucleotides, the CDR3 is TGCAGTGCTAGAGGGGGATTTGGGTCAGGATCGAACTATGGCTACACCTTC.

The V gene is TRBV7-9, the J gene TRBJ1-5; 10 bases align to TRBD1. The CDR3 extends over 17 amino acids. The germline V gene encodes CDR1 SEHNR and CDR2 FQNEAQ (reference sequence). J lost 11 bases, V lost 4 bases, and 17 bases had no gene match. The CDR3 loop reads CASSSYPGQGLLVAQHF. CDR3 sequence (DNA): TGTGCCAGCAGCTCCTATCCGGGACAGGGGCTCCTCGTTGCCCAGCATTTT.

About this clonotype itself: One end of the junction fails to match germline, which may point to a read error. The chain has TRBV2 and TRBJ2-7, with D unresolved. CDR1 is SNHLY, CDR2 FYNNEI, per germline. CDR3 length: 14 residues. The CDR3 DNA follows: TGTGCTAGCAGTGAAAGTGGATTGGACTACGAGCAGTACTTC. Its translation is CASSESGLDYEQYF.

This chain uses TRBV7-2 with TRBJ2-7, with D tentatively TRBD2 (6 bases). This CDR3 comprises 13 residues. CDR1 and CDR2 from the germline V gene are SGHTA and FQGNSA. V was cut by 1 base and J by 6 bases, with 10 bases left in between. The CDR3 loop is CASSLGSGGEQYF. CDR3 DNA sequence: TGTGCCAGCAGCTTAGGGTCCGGGGGCGAGCAGTACTTC.

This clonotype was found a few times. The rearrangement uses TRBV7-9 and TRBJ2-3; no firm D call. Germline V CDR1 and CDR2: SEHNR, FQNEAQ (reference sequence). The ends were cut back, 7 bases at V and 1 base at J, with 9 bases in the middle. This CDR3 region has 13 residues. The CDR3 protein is CASTPVGTDTQYF. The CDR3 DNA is TGTGCCAGCACCCCGGTCGGCACAGATACGCAGTATTTT.

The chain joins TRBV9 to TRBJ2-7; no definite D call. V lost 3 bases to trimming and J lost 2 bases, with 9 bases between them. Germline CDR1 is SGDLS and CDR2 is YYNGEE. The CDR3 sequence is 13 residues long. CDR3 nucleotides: TGTGCCAGCAGCGCAGGCATGACCTACGAGCAGTACTTC. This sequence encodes CASSAGMTYEQYF.

The DNA of the CDR3 is TGCGCCAGCAGCTCCCAGAACTCCTACGAGCAGTACTTC. It is translated as CASSSQNSYEQYF. The V gene is TRBV5-1, the J gene TRBJ2-7; D not resolved. Per the germline V gene, CDR1 is SGHRS and CDR2 is YFSETQ. The ends were cut back, 3 bases at V and 0 bases at J, with 7 bases in the middle. CDR3 length: 13 amino acids.

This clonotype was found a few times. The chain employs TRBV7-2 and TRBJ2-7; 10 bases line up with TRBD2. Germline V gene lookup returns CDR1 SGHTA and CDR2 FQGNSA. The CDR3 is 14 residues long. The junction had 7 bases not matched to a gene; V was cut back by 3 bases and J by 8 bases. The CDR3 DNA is TGTGCCAGCAGCTTTCGGACTAGCGGCGACCAGCAGTACTTC. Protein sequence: CASSFRTSGDQQYF. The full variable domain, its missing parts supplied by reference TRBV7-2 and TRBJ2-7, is GAGVSQSPSNKVTEKGKDVELRCDPISGHTALYWYRQSLGQGLEFLIYFQGNSAPDKSGLPSDRFSAERTGGSVSTLTIQRTQQEDSAVYLCASSFRTSGDQQYFGPGTRLTVT.

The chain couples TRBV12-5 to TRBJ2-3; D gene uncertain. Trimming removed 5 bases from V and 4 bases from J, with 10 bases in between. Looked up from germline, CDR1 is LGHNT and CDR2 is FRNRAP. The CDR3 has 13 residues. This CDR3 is CASGKTPADTQYF. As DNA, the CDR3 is TGTGCTAGTGGTAAAACGCCCGCAGATACGCAGTATTTT. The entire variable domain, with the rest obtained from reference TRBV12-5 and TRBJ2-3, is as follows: DARVTQTPRHKVTEMGQEVTMRCQPILGHNTVFWYRQTMMQGLELLAYFRNRAPLDDSGMPKDRFSAEMPDATLATLKIQPSEPRDSAVYFCASGKTPADTQYFGPGTRLTVL.

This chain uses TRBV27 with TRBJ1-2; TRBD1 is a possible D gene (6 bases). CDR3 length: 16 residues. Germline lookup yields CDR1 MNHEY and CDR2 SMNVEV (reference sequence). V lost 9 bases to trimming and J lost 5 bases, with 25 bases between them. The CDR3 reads CASRGGQGTLVYGYTF. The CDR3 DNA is TGTGCCAGTAGGGGGGGCCAGGGAACCCTCGTTTATGGCTACACCTTC.

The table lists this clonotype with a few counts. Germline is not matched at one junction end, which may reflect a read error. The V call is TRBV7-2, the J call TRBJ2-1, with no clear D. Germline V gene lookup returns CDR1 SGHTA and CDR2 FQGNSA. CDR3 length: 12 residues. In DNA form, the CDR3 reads TGTGCCACCCAGACCCCCTACGATGAGCAGTTCTTC. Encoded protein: CATQTPYDEQFF. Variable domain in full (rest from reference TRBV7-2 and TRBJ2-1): GAGVSQSPSNKVTEKGKDVELRCDPISGHTALYWYRQSLGQGLEFLIYFQGNSAPDKSGLPSDRFSAERTGGSVSTLTIQRTQQEDSAVYLCATQTPYDEQFFGPGTRLTVL.

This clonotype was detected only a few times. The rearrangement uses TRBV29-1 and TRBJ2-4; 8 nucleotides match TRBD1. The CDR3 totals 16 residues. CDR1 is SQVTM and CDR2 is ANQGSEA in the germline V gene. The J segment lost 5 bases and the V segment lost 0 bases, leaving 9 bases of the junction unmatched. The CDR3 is CSVEEMGQVEQNIQYF. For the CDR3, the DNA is TGCAGCGTTGAAGAGATGGGACAGGTAGAGCAAAACATTCAGTACTTC.

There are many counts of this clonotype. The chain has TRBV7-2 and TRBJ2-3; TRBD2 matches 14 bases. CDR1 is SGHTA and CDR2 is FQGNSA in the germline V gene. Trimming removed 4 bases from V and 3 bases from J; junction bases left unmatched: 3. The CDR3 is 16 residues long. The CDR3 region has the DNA TGTGCCAGCAGCTCCCGACTAGCGGGAGGGACAGATACGCAGTATTTT. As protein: CASSSRLAGGTDTQYF.

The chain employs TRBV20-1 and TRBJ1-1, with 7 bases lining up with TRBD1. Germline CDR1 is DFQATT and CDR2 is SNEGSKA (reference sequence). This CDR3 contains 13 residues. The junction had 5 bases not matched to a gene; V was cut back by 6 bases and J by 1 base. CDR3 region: CSAAGGGNTEAFF. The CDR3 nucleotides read TGCAGTGCCGCAGGGGGTGGGAACACTGAAGCTTTCTTT.

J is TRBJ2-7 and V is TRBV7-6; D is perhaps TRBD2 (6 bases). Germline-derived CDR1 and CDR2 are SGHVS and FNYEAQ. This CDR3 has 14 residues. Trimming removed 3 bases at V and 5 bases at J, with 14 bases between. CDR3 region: CASSLTGEENEQYF. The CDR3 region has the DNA TGTGCCAGCAGCTTGACGGGAGAGGAGAACGAGCAGTACTTC.

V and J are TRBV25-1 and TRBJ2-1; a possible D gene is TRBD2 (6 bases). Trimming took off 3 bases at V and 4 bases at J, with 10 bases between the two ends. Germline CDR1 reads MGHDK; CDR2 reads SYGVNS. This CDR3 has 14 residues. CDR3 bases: TGTGCCAGCAGTGATGGCCGGGAGTACAATGAGCAGTTCTTC. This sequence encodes CASSDGREYNEQFF.

Written as DNA, the CDR3 is TGTGCCACCATGCTCCGGGGGGTATACAATGAGCAGTTCTTC. Encoded protein: CATMLRGVYNEQFF. The J gene is TRBJ2-1, the V gene TRBV10-3, with 7 bases matching TRBD2. The CDR3 spans 14 residues. V lost 10 bases, J lost 4 bases, and 10 bases stayed unmatched. Germline V lookup: CDR1 ENHRY, CDR2 SYGVKD.

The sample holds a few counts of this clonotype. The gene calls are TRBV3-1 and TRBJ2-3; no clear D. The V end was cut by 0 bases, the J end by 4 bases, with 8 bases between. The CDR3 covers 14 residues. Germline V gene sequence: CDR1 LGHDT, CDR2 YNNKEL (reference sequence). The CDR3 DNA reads TGTGCCAGCAGCCAAGAGGCCGGGTCAGATACGCAGTATTTT. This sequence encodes CASSQEAGSDTQYF.

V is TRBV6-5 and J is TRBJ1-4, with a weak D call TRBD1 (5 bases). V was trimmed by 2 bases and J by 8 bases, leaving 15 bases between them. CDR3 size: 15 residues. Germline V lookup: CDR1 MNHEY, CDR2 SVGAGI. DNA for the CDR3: TGTGCCAGCAGTTACATCGGCGGGGGGGAGGAAAAACTGTTTTTT. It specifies CASSYIGGGEEKLFF.

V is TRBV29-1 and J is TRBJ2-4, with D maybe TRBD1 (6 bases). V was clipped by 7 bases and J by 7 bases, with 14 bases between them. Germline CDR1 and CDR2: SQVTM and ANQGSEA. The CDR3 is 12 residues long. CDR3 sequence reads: CSALGTRNIQYF. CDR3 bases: TGCAGCGCCCTCGGGACACGGAACATTCAGTACTTC.